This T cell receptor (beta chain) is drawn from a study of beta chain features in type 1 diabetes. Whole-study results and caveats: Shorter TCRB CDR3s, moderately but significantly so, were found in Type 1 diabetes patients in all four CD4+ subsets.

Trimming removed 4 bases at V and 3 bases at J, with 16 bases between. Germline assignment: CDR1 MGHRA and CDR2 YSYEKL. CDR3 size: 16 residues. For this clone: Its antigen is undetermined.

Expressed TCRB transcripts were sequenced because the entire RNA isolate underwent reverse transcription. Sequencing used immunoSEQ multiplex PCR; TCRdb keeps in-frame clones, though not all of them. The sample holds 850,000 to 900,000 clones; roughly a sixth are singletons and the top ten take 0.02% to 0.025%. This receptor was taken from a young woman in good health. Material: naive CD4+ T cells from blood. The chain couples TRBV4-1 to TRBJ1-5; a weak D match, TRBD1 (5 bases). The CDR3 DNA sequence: TGCGCCAGCAGCCCCGGGTGGGGGTCTCTCAATCAGCCCCAGCATTTT. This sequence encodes CASSPGWGSLNQPQHF.